Listed below are T cell receptor beta chains from one sample, sequenced in a study of response to subunit inactivated influenza vaccine. Via MiXCR, TCRdb re-called the RT-PCR reads, giving one row per CDR3 protein. This table has a few hundred thousand distinct CDR3 sequences, 12% to 15% appearing once. Sequences were derived from PBMCs from blood, sampled approximately 13 days after vaccination. These receptors all stem from a man aged 50 to 60 who received an inactivated influenza vaccine. The CDR3 runs from the conserved cysteine through the conserved F or W. Fields, in order: clone size, J gene, D gene, V gene, CDR3 protein, CDR3 DNA. D genes are given only for firm matches. The listing skips clone size in some rows; elsewhere it reads once, few, many or a size class.

>.|TRBJ2-6|.|TRBV5-1
CASSFGVMQAGGRSGANVLTF
TGCGCCAGCAGCTTTGGAGTTATGCAGGCAGGAGGGCGCTCTGGGGCCAACGTCCTGACTTTC
>few|TRBJ2-3|.|TRBV4-2
CASSQGGRSLADTQYF
TGTGCCAGCAGCCAAGGGGGGAGGAGCTTGGCAGATACGCAGTATTTT
>.|TRBJ2-2|.|TRBV7-2
CASSTREHGELFF
TGTGCCAGCAGCACCAGGGAACACGGGGAGCTGTTTTTT
>many|TRBJ1-1|.|TRBV4-3
CASSQEPRRTEAFF
TGCGCCAGCAGCCAAGAGCCTAGGCGCACTGAAGCTTTCTTT
>few|TRBJ2-7|TRBD2|TRBV4-3
CASSQELAGVYEQYF
TGCGCCAGCAGCCAAGAACTAGCGGGCGTATACGAGCAGTACTTC
>.|TRBJ2-5|.|TRBV6-2/TRBV6-3
CASKYSGEQETQYF
TGTGCCAGCAAGTACAGCGGCGAGCAAGAGACCCAGTACTTC
>few|TRBJ2-7|TRBD2|TRBV7-2
CASSRSGRPAYEQYF
TGTGCCAGCAGTCGGAGCGGGAGGCCCGCCTACGAGCAGTACTTC
>few|TRBJ1-5|.|TRBV12-3/TRBV12-4
CASSFSSHSNQPQHF
TGTGCCAGCAGTTTCTCGTCCCATAGCAATCAGCCCCAGCATTTT
>.|TRBJ2-2|TRBD1|TRBV28
CASSGQAGELFF
TGTGCCAGCAGTGGACAGGCCGGGGAGCTGTTTTTT
>many|TRBJ2-1|TRBD2|TRBV10-3
CAISGTLAGGSYNEQFF
TGTGCCATCAGTGGTACCCTAGCGGGGGGGTCCTACAATGAGCAGTTCTTC
>few|TRBJ2-7|.|TRBV12-3/TRBV12-4
CASSLVKWPTRSSYEQYF
TGTGCCAGCAGTTTAGTCAAGTGGCCGACACGGAGCTCCTACGAGCAGTACTTC
>.|TRBJ2-1|TRBD2|TRBV3-1
CASSLAGEINEQFF
TGTGCCAGCAGCCTAGCGGGAGAAATCAATGAGCAGTTCTTC
>few|TRBJ2-7|.|TRBV6-6
CASSVHEGYEQYF
TGTGCCAGCTCCGTTCACGAGGGTTACGAGCAGTACTTC
>few|TRBJ1-5|.|TRBV12-3/TRBV12-4
CASSLRGNQPQHF
TGTGCCAGCAGTTTAAGAGGGAATCAGCCCCAGCATTTT
>few|TRBJ1-5|.|TRBV24-1
CATSGTRGADSNQPQHF
TGTGCCACCAGTGGGACCCGGGGCGCCGATAGCAATCAGCCCCAGCATTTT
>.|TRBJ2-4|.|TRBV7-2
CASSLAQGQGAKNIQYF
TGTGCCAGCAGCTTAGCGCAAGGGCAGGGGGCCAAAAACATTCAGTACTTC
>many|TRBJ2-3|TRBD2|TRBV2
CASSVAGGPDTQYF
TGTGCCAGCAGTGTCGCGGGAGGGCCAGATACGCAGTATTTT
>few|TRBJ2-4|.|TRBV7-9
CASSLPGVGKNIQYF
TGTGCCAGCAGCTTACCGGGAGTGGGCAAAAACATTCAGTACTTC